This T cell receptor (beta chain) was profiled in a study of blood T cell repertoires in COVID-19. About the study: Whether acute or convalescent, the COVID-19 samples came from the United States, Italy and Spain. PBMCs, B-cell-depleted T cells, or T cells were the source of the cDNA or gDNA that made up the material.

Per the study methods: The assay estimated nucleated cells by amplifying reference gene primers. Sequencing used immunoSEQ multiplex PCR; TCRdb keeps in-frame clones, though not all of them. The DNA gave D and trimming, while V, J and clone size come from that table. This sample has about 73,000 clones, with roughly 79% found just once. The CDR3 length is 14 residues. CDR1 is LGHDT and CDR2 is YNNKEL in the germline V gene (reference sequence). Trimming took off 2 bases at V and 3 bases at J, with 8 bases between the two ends. Sequenced material: peripheral blood. The receptor comes from a woman aged 70-85 years with acute or convalescent COVID-19. The chain combines TRBV3-1 (or the pseudogene TRBV3-2) with TRBJ2-4; D not certain. CDR3 in DNA: TGTGCCAGCAGCCAACTCAGTGGCAAAAACATTCAGTACTTC. Amino acid sequence: CASSQLSGKNIQYF.